The rows below give T cell receptor beta chains drawn from one sample of a study of T cells in Graves' hyperthyroidism and ophthalmopathy. Each CDR3 protein is one row after TCRdb ran MiXCR on the multiplex PCR reads. The sample shows over 500,000 distinct CDR3 sequences, approximately 49% of them seen only once. The sample was peripheral blood or thyroid tissue (not recorded which). All receptors come from an adult woman with Graves' disease, either hyperthyroidism or ophthalmopathy (not recorded which). Each CDR3 is given with its conserved first and last residue. The D gene is left open where the match is weak. Rows may omit the clone size; those that give it use once, few, many or a size class.

clone size	V gene	D gene	J gene	CDR3 protein	CDR3 DNA
.	TRBV28	TRBD1	TRBJ2-3	CATRQGSPTDTQYF	TGTGCCACACGACAGGGATCCCCCACAGATACGCAGTATTTT
few	TRBV20-1	.	TRBJ1-2	CSARDRRGTNYGYTF	TGCAGTGCTAGGGACCGCCGGGGAACTAACTATGGCTACACCTTC
.	TRBV2	.	TRBJ2-2	CASSLLGGSGGELFF	TGTGCCAGCAGCCTCCTTGGGGGCTCCGGCGGGGAGCTGTTTTTT
.	TRBV7-9	.	TRBJ1-4	CASRERGGGEKLFF	TGTGCCAGCAGGGAGCGCGGGGGAGGAGAAAAACTGTTTTTT
few	TRBV5-1	TRBD1	TRBJ1-1	CASSRGQGRAEAFF	TGCGCCAGCAGCCGGGGACAGGGTCGTGCTGAAGCTTTCTTT
many	TRBV2	.	TRBJ2-3	CASSVGRSATDTQYF	TGTGCCAGCAGTGTCGGGCGCTCTGCCACAGATACGCAGTATTTT
.	TRBV9	TRBD1	TRBJ1-5	CASSARRTGDRNQPQHF	TGTGCCAGCAGCGCACGCAGAACAGGGGATCGCAATCAGCCCCAGCATTTT
.	TRBV7-6	.	TRBJ2-1	CASSLYSYNEQFF	TGTGCCAGCAGCTTATATAGCTACAATGAGCAGTTCTTC
.	TRBV7-2	.	TRBJ2-7	CASSLGPSKYYEQYF	TGTGCCAGCAGCTTAGGGCCCAGTAAATACTACGAGCAGTACTTC
.	TRBV29-1	.	TRBJ1-6	CSVEAQMGSPLHF	TGCAGCGTCGAGGCCCAGATGGGGTCACCCCTCCACTTT
many	TRBV6-5	TRBD1	TRBJ1-2	CASRTNRGQDGYTF	TGTGCCAGCCGAACCAACAGGGGGCAAGATGGCTACACCTTC
.	TRBV20-1	.	TRBJ1-4	CSATPGQRKKLFF	TGCAGTGCTACTCCGGGCCAGAGGAAAAAACTGTTTTTT
.	TRBV9	.	TRBJ1-2	CASSQDQRLYGYTF	TGTGCCAGCAGCCAAGATCAGCGACTCTATGGCTACACCTTC
.	TRBV10-3	.	TRBJ1-5	CAISREGIQPQHF	TGTGCCATCAGCCGGGAGGGCATACAGCCCCAGCATTTT
.	TRBV7-2	.	TRBJ1-5	CASSLSGQGGNQPQHF	TGTGCCAGCAGCTTATCGGGGCAGGGTGGCAATCAGCCCCAGCATTTT
.	TRBV2	TRBD2	TRBJ2-7	CATLLAGYEQYF	TGTGCCACCTTACTAGCGGGCTACGAGCAGTACTTC
many	TRBV7-2	.	TRBJ1-5	CASSLAWNDQPQHF	TGTGCCAGCAGCTTAGCCTGGAACGATCAGCCCCAGCATTTT
many	TRBV29-1	.	TRBJ1-2	CSADGMSGYTF	TGCAGCGCCGACGGAATGAGTGGCTACACCTTC
.	TRBV2	.	TRBJ2-2	CASSEAEVIVGNTRELFF	TGTGCCAGCAGTGAGGCCGAAGTTATTGTCGGAAACACCAGGGAGCTGTTTTTT
.	TRBV28	.	TRBJ2-7	CASSFRQVKPYEQYF	TGTGCCAGCAGTTTTCGGCAGGTGAAGCCCTACGAGCAGTACTTC
few	TRBV7-3	TRBD1	TRBJ2-7	CASSVNRGYEQYF	TGTGCCAGCAGCGTCAACAGGGGCTACGAGCAGTACTTC
few	TRBV2	.	TRBJ2-3	CASNTADTQYF	TGTGCCAGCAACACGGCAGATACGCAGTATTTT
.	TRBV6-6	.	TRBJ1-6	CASTEGEMSPLHF	TGTGCCAGCACCGAGGGGGAAATGTCACCCCTCCACTTT
.	TRBV20-1	TRBD1	TRBJ1-2	CSASADRVGGYTF	TGCAGTGCTAGCGCGGACAGGGTGGGTGGCTACACCTTC
.	TRBV10-3	.	TRBJ2-5	CALRVGTQYF	TGTGCCCTCAGGGTTGGGACCCAGTACTTC
many	TRBV25-1	.	TRBJ1-5	CASSEYTWNQPQHF	TGTGCCAGCAGTGAATATACATGGAATCAGCCCCAGCATTTT
many	TRBV2	TRBD1	TRBJ1-1	CASTQGNWNTEAFF	TGTGCCAGCACACAGGGGAATTGGAACACTGAAGCTTTCTTT
.	TRBV4-1	TRBD1	TRBJ2-2	CASSQGSTGGNTGELFF	TGCGCCAGCAGCCAAGGCTCTACAGGGGGCAACACCGGGGAGCTGTTTTTT